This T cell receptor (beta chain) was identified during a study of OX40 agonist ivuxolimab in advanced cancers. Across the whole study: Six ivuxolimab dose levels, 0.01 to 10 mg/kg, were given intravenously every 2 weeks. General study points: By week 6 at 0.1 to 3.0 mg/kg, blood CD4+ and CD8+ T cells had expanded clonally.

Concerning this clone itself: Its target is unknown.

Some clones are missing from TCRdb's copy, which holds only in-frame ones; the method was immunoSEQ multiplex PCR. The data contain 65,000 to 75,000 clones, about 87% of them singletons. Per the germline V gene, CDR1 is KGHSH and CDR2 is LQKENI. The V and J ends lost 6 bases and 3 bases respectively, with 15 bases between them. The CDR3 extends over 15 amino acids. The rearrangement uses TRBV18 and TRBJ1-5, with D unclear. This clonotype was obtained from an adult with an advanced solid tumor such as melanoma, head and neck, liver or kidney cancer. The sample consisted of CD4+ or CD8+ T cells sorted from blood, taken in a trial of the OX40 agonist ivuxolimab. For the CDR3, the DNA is TGTGCCAGCTCCCTAAACGAAGGGAACAATCAGCCCCAGCATTTT. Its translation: CASSLNEGNNQPQHF.